The clone carrying this T cell receptor (beta chain) has more than one count but fewer than ten. What it binds is not known. This sample stems from a study of T-cell memory formation after mild COVID-19. Overall study results and limits: Mainly in CM and EM were contracting CD4+ clones; CD8+ were in EMRA.

The germline gives CDR1 MNHEY, CDR2 SMNVEV (reference sequence). The CDR3 loop spans 13 amino acids. V was shortened by 3 bases and J by 6 bases, with 9 bases between the two germline ends. With constant-segment primers, 5'RACE yielded cDNA libraries of TCR alpha and TCR beta that carried sample barcodes and UMIs. TCRdb ran MiXCR on the 5' RACE reads and lists one entry per CDR3 protein. The profile shows under 250,000 distinct CDR3 sequences, 9.5% of them singletons. V gene TRBV27 combines with J gene TRBJ1-5; perhaps TRBD1 as D (5 bases). This TCR derives from a man between 18 and 35 years old who had mild COVID-19 (a few samples of this study predate the infection). Cell type and time point are not known. The sample taken for sequencing was PBMCs or a T cell subset sorted from them (not recorded which). The CDR3 is CASSFRRAQPQHF. The CDR3 nucleotides read TGTGCCAGCAGTTTTCGCAGGGCTCAGCCCCAGCATTTT.